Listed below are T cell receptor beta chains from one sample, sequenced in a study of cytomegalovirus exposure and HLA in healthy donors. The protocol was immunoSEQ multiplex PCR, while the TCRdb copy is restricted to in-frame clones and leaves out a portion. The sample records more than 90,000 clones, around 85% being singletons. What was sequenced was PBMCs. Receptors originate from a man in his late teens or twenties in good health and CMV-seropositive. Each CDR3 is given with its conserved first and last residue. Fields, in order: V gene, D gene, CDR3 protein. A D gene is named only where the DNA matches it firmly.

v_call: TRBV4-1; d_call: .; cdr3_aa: CASSLDGTLDEKLFF
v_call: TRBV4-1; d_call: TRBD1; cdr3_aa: CASSQIPGQSTGGFF
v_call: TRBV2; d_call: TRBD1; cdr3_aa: CASMTTGGNEQFF
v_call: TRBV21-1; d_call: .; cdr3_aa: CASSPWLERGVVPHEQFF
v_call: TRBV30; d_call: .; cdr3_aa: CAWSVRGNQPQHF
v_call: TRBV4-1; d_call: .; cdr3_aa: CASSQGTPYEQYF
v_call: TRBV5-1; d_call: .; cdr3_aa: CASSLGQSNSPLHF
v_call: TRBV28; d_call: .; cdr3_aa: CASSLGTYTEAFF
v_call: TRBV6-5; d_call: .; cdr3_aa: CASSSLASHTDTQYF
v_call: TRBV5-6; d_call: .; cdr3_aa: CASSDIQRNQETQYF
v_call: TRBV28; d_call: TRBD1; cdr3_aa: CATGGRSSYNSPLHF
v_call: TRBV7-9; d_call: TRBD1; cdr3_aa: CASSPQGQAGAQYF
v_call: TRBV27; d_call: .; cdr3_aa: CASSTYRQKEKLFF
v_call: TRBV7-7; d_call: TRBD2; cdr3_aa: CASSPRLAADTQYF
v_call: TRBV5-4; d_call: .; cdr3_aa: CASSEGYGYTF
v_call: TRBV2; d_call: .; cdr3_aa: CASINRGNNEKLFF
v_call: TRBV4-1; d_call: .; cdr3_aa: CASSQERHLEAFF
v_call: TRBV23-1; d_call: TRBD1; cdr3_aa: CASSQKGQGADTEAFF
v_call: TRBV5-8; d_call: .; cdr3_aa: CASSLGVNTEAFF
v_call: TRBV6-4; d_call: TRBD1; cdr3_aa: CASSEQGNAVNEQFF
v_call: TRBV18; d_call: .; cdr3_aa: CASSPGRNQPQHF
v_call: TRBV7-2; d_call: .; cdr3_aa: CASSLDAGKETQYF
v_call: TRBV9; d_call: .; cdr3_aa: CASSVSGADTEAFF
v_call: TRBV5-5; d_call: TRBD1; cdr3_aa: CASSHPTGAAFF
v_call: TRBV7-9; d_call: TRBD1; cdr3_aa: CASSLGTGGGSNQPQHF
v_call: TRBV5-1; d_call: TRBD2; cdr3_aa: CASSSPTSANTGELFF
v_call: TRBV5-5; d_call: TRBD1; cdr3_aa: CASSLEGTGTANSPLHF
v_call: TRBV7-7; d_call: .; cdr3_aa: CASSLDPSPNEKLFF
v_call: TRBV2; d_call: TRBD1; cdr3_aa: CASSDRTGENIQYF
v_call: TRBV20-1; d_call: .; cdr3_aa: CSYRATEAFF
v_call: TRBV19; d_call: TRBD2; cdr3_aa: CASSPAGLNKNIQYF
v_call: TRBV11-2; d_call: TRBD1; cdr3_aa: CASSLEGDRASPLHF